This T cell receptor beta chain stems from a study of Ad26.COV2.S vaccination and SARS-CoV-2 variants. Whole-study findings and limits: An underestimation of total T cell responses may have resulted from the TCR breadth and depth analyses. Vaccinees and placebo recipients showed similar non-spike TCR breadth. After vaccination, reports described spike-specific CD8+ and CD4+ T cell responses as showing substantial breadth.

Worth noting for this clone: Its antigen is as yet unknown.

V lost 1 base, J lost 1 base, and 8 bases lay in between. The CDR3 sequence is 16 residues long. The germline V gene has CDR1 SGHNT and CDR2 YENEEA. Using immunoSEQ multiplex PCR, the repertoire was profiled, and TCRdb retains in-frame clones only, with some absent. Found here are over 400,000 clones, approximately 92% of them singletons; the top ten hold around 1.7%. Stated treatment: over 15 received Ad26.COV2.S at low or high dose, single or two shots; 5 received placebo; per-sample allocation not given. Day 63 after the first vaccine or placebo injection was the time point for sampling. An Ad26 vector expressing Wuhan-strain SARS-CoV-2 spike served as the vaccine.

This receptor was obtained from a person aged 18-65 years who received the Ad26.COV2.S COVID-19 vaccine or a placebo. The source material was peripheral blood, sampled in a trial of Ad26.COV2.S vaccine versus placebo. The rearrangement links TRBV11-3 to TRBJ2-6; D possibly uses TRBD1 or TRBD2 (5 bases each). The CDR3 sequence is CASSLGGTSGANVLTF. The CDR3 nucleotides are TGTGCCAGCAGCTTAGGTGGGACGTCTGGGGCCAACGTCCTGACTTTC.